One sample yielded the 19 T cell receptor beta chains listed below, sequenced in a study of cytomegalovirus exposure and HLA in healthy donors. The primer mix had 60 Vbeta and 13 Jbeta primers. Libraries were prepared by immunoSEQ multiplex PCR; TCRdb keeps only in-frame clonotypes and omits some of them. The profile shows roughly 120,000 clones, roughly 78% of them singletons. The sequenced sample was PBMCs. The receptor set was obtained from a woman aged 25 to 39 in good health and CMV-seropositive.

This clone was counted only a few times. This chain uses TRBV4-1 with TRBJ1-1; possibly TRBD1 for D (6 bases). Trimming removed 0 bases from V and 4 bases from J, with 15 bases in between. Germline V gene sequence: CDR1 MGHRA, CDR2 YSYEKL. This CDR3 spans 16 amino acids. The CDR3 DNA sequence: TGCGCCAGCAGCCAAGACCGAACAGGGAAACTCACTGAAGCTTTCTTT. Translated: CASSQDRTGKLTEAFF.

The chain is built from TRBV6-6 and TRBJ1-1; TRBD1 aligns across 9 bases. The length of the CDR3 is 13 residues. Germline CDR1 MNHNY, CDR2 SVGAGI (reference sequence). Unmatched junction bases numbered 5, after V lost 6 bases and J lost 6 bases. CDR3 loop: CASSQTGGPEAFF. The CDR3 nucleotides read TGTGCCAGCAGCCAGACAGGGGGTCCTGAAGCTTTCTTT.

The V and J genes are TRBV4-2 and TRBJ1-1; unclear D gene. Germline loops: CDR1 LGHNA, CDR2 YNFKEQ. The CDR3 totals 13 residues. Trimming pared 2 bases from V and 5 bases from J, leaving 9 bases between. The CDR3: CASSQQRTTEAFF. CDR3 sequence (DNA): TGTGCCAGCAGCCAACAGCGAACTACTGAAGCTTTCTTT.

The chain is built from TRBV5-1 and TRBJ2-3; 7 bases map to TRBD2. This CDR3 spans 15 amino acids. Losses at the gene ends were 0 bases for V and 3 bases for J; bases not matched to a gene: 4. Per the germline V gene, CDR1 is SGHRS and CDR2 is YFSETQ. The CDR3 loop reads CASSLATSVTDTQYF. The CDR3, as DNA: TGCGCCAGCAGCTTGGCTACTAGCGTAACAGATACGCAGTATTTT. The variable domain in full, completed from reference TRBV5-1 and TRBJ2-3, reads KAGVTQTPRYLIKTRGQQVTLSCSPISGHRSVSWYQQTPGQGLQFLFEYFSETQRNKGNFPGRFSGRQFSNSRSEMNVSTLELGDSALYLCASSLATSVTDTQYFGPGTRLTVL.

The rearrangement uses TRBV5-5 and TRBJ1-1; possible D gene TRBD1, 5 bases. The CDR3 runs 15 residues. Trimming removed 4 bases at V and 4 bases at J, with 17 bases between. CDR1 is SGHKS and CDR2 is YYEKEE in the germline V gene (reference sequence). The CDR3 DNA reads as TGTGCCAGCAGCCCGTACGTGGGGCGAGTCACTGAAGCTTTCTTT. It is translated as CASSPYVGRVTEAFF.

This clone was counted once. The CDR3 nucleotides read TGTGCCAGCAGCCCGCGGTTGGTCGGCTACAATGAGCAGTTCTTC. This gives the protein CASSPRLVGYNEQFF. This sequence joins TRBV14 and TRBJ2-1, with D unresolved. Looked up from germline, CDR1 is SGHDN and CDR2 is FVKESK. The CDR3 spans 15 residues. Trimming cost V 4 bases and J 3 bases, with 13 bases left between them. Together with reference TRBV14 and TRBJ2-1, the CDR3 gives the full variable domain: EAGVTQFPSHSVIEKGQTVTLRCDPISGHDNLYWYRRVMGKEIKFLLHFVKESKQDESGMPNNRFLAERTGGTYSTLKVQPAELEDSGVYFCASSPRLVGYNEQFFGPGTRLTVL.

This sequence joins TRBV7-8 and TRBJ2-7; 12 bases agree with TRBD1. This CDR3 is built from 15 residues. V gave up 1 base and J gave up 8 bases; unmatched junction bases: 6. Germline V lookup: CDR1 SGHVS, CDR2 FQNEAQ. CDR3 sequence (DNA): TGTGCCAGCAGCTTAGGAGGGGACAGGGGGCTAAAGCAGTACTTC. Residues: CASSLGGDRGLKQYF.

J is TRBJ1-1 and V is TRBV2; D is unresolved. This CDR3 has 11 amino acids. CDR1 and CDR2 (germline): SNHLY, FYNNEI. The germline V and J ends were trimmed by 6 bases and 6 bases, with 8 bases remaining between them. The CDR3 bases are TGTGCCAGCAGGGAGGGCGCTGAAGCTTTCTTT. Amino acid sequence: CASREGAEAFF.

The chain carries TRBV7-3 and TRBJ2-2; possible D gene TRBD2, 6 bases. V was clipped by 8 bases and J by 9 bases, with 22 bases between them. The CDR3 is made up of 15 amino acids. The germline gives CDR1 SGHTA, CDR2 FQGTGA. The CDR3 nucleotides read TGTGCCAGCGCCACTGGCGGGGCCCCCGTCCGGGAGCTGTTTTTT. It is translated as CASATGGAPVRELFF.

This clone was recorded a few times. The V gene is TRBV7-3, the J gene TRBJ2-2, with D possibly being TRBD2 (6 bases). Germline V gene sequence: CDR1 SGHTA, CDR2 FQGTGA. This CDR3 comprises 15 residues. V was clipped by 6 bases and J by 4 bases, with 15 bases between them. CDR3: CASSPGGAGTGELFF. The CDR3 coding sequence is TGTGCCAGCAGTCCAGGCGGGGCGGGCACCGGGGAGCTGTTTTTT.

The chain combines TRBV4-2 with TRBJ2-1; D is undetermined. V was cut by 1 base and J by 4 bases, with 8 bases left in between. The CDR3 consists of 14 residues. The germline CDR1 and CDR2 sequences are LGHNA and YNFKEQ. DNA of the CDR3: TGTGCCAGCAGCCAAGGCGAGCTTTACAATGAGCAGTTCTTC. It translates to CASSQGELYNEQFF.

This chain joins TRBV11-2 and TRBJ2-7, with TRBD2 matching 11 bases. The V gene end was trimmed by 5 bases and the J gene end by 6 bases; junction bases not matched to a gene: 9. Germline V lookup: CDR1 SGHAT, CDR2 FQNNGV. The CDR3 runs 15 residues. This CDR3 reads CASSPLTSGVGEQYF. DNA of the CDR3: TGTGCCAGCAGCCCCCTGACTAGCGGGGTGGGCGAGCAGTACTTC. Based on the CDR3 plus reference TRBV11-2 and TRBJ2-7, the full variable domain is EAGVAQSPRYKIIEKRQSVAFWCNPISGHATLYWYQQILGQGPKLLIQFQNNGVVDDSQLPKDRFSAERLKGVDSTLKIQPAKLEDSAVYLCASSPLTSGVGEQYFGPGTRLTVT.

Of note for this clone: A junction boundary mismatches the germline segment, possibly from a read error. V is TRBV7-9 and J is TRBJ2-7; weak D call: TRBD1 (6 bases). This CDR3 has 12 residues. Germline assignment: CDR1 SEHNR and CDR2 FQNEAQ (reference sequence). The CDR3 spells CSSRTDSYEQYF. The CDR3 DNA reads TGTTCCAGCAGGACGGACAGCTACGAGCAGTACTTC.

The rearrangement uses TRBV6-5 and TRBJ2-2; TRBD2 might be the D (5 bases). The ends were cut back, 5 bases at V and 5 bases at J, with 15 bases in the middle. Germline CDR1 and CDR2: MNHEY and SVGAGI. The CDR3 runs 15 residues. The CDR3 DNA is TGTGCCAGCAGTACCCCAGAGGGTTTTACCGGGGAGCTGTTTTTT. Translating gives CASSTPEGFTGELFF.

This clone was detected a few times. The chain has TRBV29-1 and TRBJ2-1, with D perhaps TRBD2 (7 bases). V lost 7 bases and J lost 2, with 9 bases in between. Germline CDR1 reads SQVTM; CDR2 reads ANQGSEA. This CDR3 is 12 amino acids long. The CDR3 reads CSAGGPYNEQFF. CDR3 in DNA: TGCAGCGCCGGGGGGCCCTACAATGAGCAGTTCTTC.

This chain connects TRBV27 to TRBJ2-7, with 11 bases matching TRBD1. Germline V gives CDR1 MNHEY, CDR2 SMNVEV (reference sequence). The V segment lost 6 bases and the J segment 3 bases; nucleotides outside the gene matches: 7. The CDR3 spans 15 residues. For the CDR3, the DNA is TGTGCCAGCAGGACACGGGACAGGGGGTTCTACGAGCAGTACTTC. Translated, it gives CASRTRDRGFYEQYF.

The CDR3 region has the DNA TGTGCCACCAGCAGACACAGGGAGACCCAGTACTTC. This translates into CATSRHRETQYF. The J gene is TRBJ2-5, the V gene TRBV15, with a possible D match to TRBD1 (5 bases). The CDR3 consists of 12 residues. Deletions cut 2 bases from V and 5 bases from J, with 6 bases between. Germline V gene sequence: CDR1 LNHNV, CDR2 YYDKDF (reference sequence).

V and J are TRBV30 and TRBJ1-6; D perhaps matches TRBD1 (5 bases). The CDR3 totals 16 residues. Looked up from germline, CDR1 is GTSNPN and CDR2 is SVGIG (reference sequence). V gave up 3 bases and J gave up 11 bases, with 23 bases separating them. The CDR3 protein is CAWSGQGPVVGTPLHF. CDR3 sequence (DNA): TGTGCCTGGAGCGGCCAGGGCCCGGTCGTGGGGACACCCCTCCACTTT.

The V gene is TRBV19, the J gene TRBJ2-5; no firm D call. The V end was cut by 3 bases, the J end by 2 bases, with 4 bases between. The CDR3 sequence is 12 residues long. Germline V gene lookup returns CDR1 LNHDA and CDR2 SQIVND (reference sequence). This chain's CDR3 is CASSIGQETQYF. Here the CDR3 DNA reads TGTGCCAGTAGTATCGGTCAAGAGACCCAGTACTTC.